Listed below are T cell receptor beta chains from one sample, sequenced in a study of regulatory T cells in long-lasting Graves disease. A single record per CDR3 protein comes from TCRdb applying MiXCR to the multiplex PCR reads. The sample includes about 450,000 distinct CDR3 sequences, roughly 15% seen only once; the top ten take roughly a tenth. The data also belong to a second study, concerning T cells in Graves' hyperthyroidism and ophthalmopathy.

This specimen consisted of peripheral blood mononuclear cells (PBMCs), obtained at new diagnosis, from a patient treated with antithyroid drugs. The source is a woman in her twenties or thirties with Graves disease. Each CDR3 is given without its conserved first and last residue. Some rows mark clone size as missing; the rest say once, few, many or name a class of expanded clone.

clone size,V gene,J gene,CDR3 protein
many,TRBV28,.,ASSLNGGEETQY
many,TRBV28,TRBJ2-1,ASADSDNEQF
.,TRBV29-1,TRBJ2-4,SVEGLAGGIVIQY
many,TRBV28,TRBJ2-1,ASSLLAFSSYNEQF
few,TRBV7-2,TRBJ1-3,ASSSTRTGGGNTIY
many,TRBV20-1,TRBJ1-2,SAQARDYGYT
many,TRBV27,TRBJ1-6,ASSSGGGPLH
.,TRBV28,TRBJ2-7,ASSAGSGYEQY
many,TRBV9,TRBJ2-2,ASSVEGTGELF
.,TRBV7-2,TRBJ2-7,ASRPVRRRNYEQY
many,TRBV28,TRBJ2-7,ASTSGTYEQY
many,TRBV6-2/TRBV6-3,TRBJ1-1,ASKTTGDNTEAF
.,TRBV28,TRBJ1-3,ASPKGRNTIY
many,TRBV30,TRBJ2-3,AWSEGRLSTDTQY
few,TRBV24-1,TRBJ2-3,ATSDAAASTDTQY
.,TRBV7-9,TRBJ2-7,ASSFLAGTGSYEQY
many,TRBV6-1,TRBJ2-1,ASSETGTLYNEQF
few,TRBV7-2,TRBJ2-2,ASRPYRGRGTGELF
few,TRBV29-1,TRBJ2-7,SVRTNRRDYEQY
.,TRBV10-1,TRBJ2-6,ASSESWGAGANVLT
many,TRBV28,TRBJ2-7,ASSLAGAYEQY
.,TRBV19,TRBJ2-5,ASSITGGAETQY
.,TRBV25-1,TRBJ2-7,ASSEWETDGSYEQY
few,TRBV30,TRBJ2-4,ACWAKGTKNIQY
many,TRBV30,TRBJ1-2,AWNGVVNYGYT
.,TRBV29-1,TRBJ2-7,SVDSSSSGEQY
many,TRBV30,TRBJ2-1,AWSDARNEQF
many,TRBV20-1,TRBJ2-3,SARLDTQY
.,TRBV6-5,TRBJ2-1,ASSYSAFTGQHEQF